Each of the 23 T cell receptor beta chains below was sequenced from the same sample in a study of blood T cell repertoires in COVID-19. The method was immunoSEQ multiplex PCR; TCRdb's version includes in-frame clones alone and lacks a portion of them. The sample consists of roughly 290,000 clones, approximately 92% of them appearing once. Sequencing input: peripheral blood. These TCRs come from a woman in her twenties or thirties with COVID-19, enrolled during active disease.

The rearrangement joins TRBV29-1 to TRBJ1-2, with D possibly TRBD1 on 6 matching bases. The CDR3 is 13 amino acids. Trimming pared 6 bases from V and 6 bases from J, leaving 17 bases between. Germline assignment: CDR1 SQVTM and CDR2 ANQGSEA. This CDR3 is CSVRDTEGHGYTF. The CDR3 DNA is TGCAGCGTCCGGGACACCGAGGGACATGGCTACACCTTC. Full variable domain (rest looked up from reference TRBV29-1 and TRBJ1-2): SAVISQKPSRDICQRGTSLTIQCQVDSQVTMMFWYRQQPGQSLTLIATANQGSEATYESGFVIDKFPISRPNLTFSTLTVSNMSPEDSSIYLCSVRDTEGHGYTFGSGTRLTVV.

The DNA for the CDR3 is TGTGCCAGCAGTTCCCCAAGGGCCCCAGGGGGGCTCTACGAGCAGTACTTC. Residues: CASSSPRAPGGLYEQYF. The J gene is TRBJ2-7, the V gene TRBV27, with TRBD1 as a possible D gene (7 bases). V was shortened by 4 bases and J by 3 bases, with 22 bases between the two germline ends. The CDR3 totals 17 residues. Germline V CDR1 and CDR2: MNHEY, SMNVEV (reference sequence).

This chain links TRBV2 with TRBJ1-1, with D perhaps TRBD1 (6 bases). Per germline, CDR1 SNHLY and CDR2 FYNNEI. The length of the CDR3 is 15 residues. Between the trimmed V and J ends, which lost 6 bases and 1 base, there was a span of 15 bases. The CDR3 loop is CASRNNRAPNTEAFF. In nucleotides, the CDR3 is TGTGCCAGCAGGAATAACAGGGCCCCGAACACTGAAGCTTTCTTT.

This chain links TRBV7-9 with TRBJ1-1; 7 positions agree with TRBD1. This CDR3 has 14 residues. V lost 8 bases and J lost 5; bases outside the gene matches: 11. Germline V lookup: CDR1 SEHNR, CDR2 FQNEAQ (reference sequence). CDR3 DNA: TGTGCCAGCGTCCGGGACTTCAGGGGGACTGAAGCTTTCTTT. Protein: CASVRDFRGTEAFF.

The chain has TRBV27 and TRBJ2-2; TRBD1 matches at 10 bases. The germline V gene encodes CDR1 MNHEY and CDR2 SMNVEV (reference sequence). V lost 6 bases, J lost 5 bases, and 9 bases stayed unmatched. The CDR3 totals 16 residues. The chain's CDR3 is CASRDPGQGKTGELFF. The CDR3 DNA is TGTGCCAGCAGAGATCCGGGACAGGGGAAGACCGGGGAGCTGTTTTTT.

This clone was observed a few times. This rearrangement joins TRBV29-1 to TRBJ2-2; 10 positions agree with TRBD1. The CDR3 totals 14 residues. Germline V lookup: CDR1 SQVTM, CDR2 ANQGSEA. Losses at the gene ends were 6 bases for V and 6 bases for J; bases not matched to a gene: 7. CDR3 DNA: TGCAGCGTGGGGCCGGGACAGGGGCCCGGGGAGCTGTTTTTT. The encoded protein is CSVGPGQGPGELFF.

This chain joins TRBV30 and TRBJ1-2; TRBD1 aligns across 7 bases. Losses at the gene ends were 4 bases for V and 4 bases for J; bases not matched to a gene: 6. CDR1 and CDR2 from the germline V gene are GTSNPN and SVGIG (reference sequence). This CDR3 has 13 residues. This CDR3 is CAWKRWDSYGYTF. CDR3 coding DNA: TGTGCCTGGAAAAGGTGGGACAGCTATGGCTACACCTTC. Looking up the rest from reference TRBV30 and TRBJ1-2 gives the full variable domain: SQTIHQWPATLVQPVGSPLSLECTVEGTSNPNLYWYRQAAGRGLQLLFYSVGIGQISSEVPQNLSASRPQDRQFILSSKKLLLSDSGFYLCAWKRWDSYGYTFGSGTRLTVV.

The table lists this clone with a count of one. V gene TRBV18 combines with J gene TRBJ1-2, with 9 bases aligning to TRBD1. The V gene's germline CDR1 is KGHSH and CDR2 LQKENI. The CDR3 sequence is 17 residues long. V was clipped by 2 bases and J by 4 bases; unmatched bases: 11. CDR3 nucleotides: TGTGCCAGCTCACCATTTTCGGGACAGGGTGAAGGCTATGGCTACACCTTC. It specifies CASSPFSGQGEGYGYTF.

The count of this clone is one. The chain carries TRBV6-5 and TRBJ1-5, with no clear D. Trimming took 8 bases from V and 7 from J, leaving 15 bases between them. Per the germline V gene, CDR1 is MNHEY and CDR2 is SVGAGI. The CDR3 is made up of 13 amino acids. The CDR3 sequence is CASATRGFQPQHF. In nucleotides, the CDR3 is TGTGCCAGCGCCACCCGGGGTTTCCAGCCCCAGCATTTT.

The rearrangement joins TRBV3-1 (or the pseudogene TRBV3-2) to TRBJ1-6, with D possibly being TRBD1 (6 bases). Trimming removed 3 bases from V and 4 bases from J, with 13 bases in between. The CDR3 length is 16 residues. Looked up from germline, CDR1 is LGHDT and CDR2 is YNNKEL (reference sequence). The CDR3 sequence is CASSQINRAYNSPLHF. The CDR3, as DNA: TGTGCCAGCAGCCAGATAAACAGGGCGTATAATTCACCCCTCCACTTT.

The rearrangement uses TRBV5-1 and TRBJ1-1; unclear D gene. Germline assignment: CDR1 SGHRS and CDR2 YFSETQ. The V end lost 4 bases, the J end lost 4 bases, and 11 bases lay between the germline ends. This CDR3 has 13 amino acids. This CDR3 is CASSHDIPTEAFF. CDR3 DNA: TGCGCCAGCAGCCACGACATTCCCACTGAAGCTTTCTTT.

The chain uses TRBV5-5 and TRBJ1-1, with D possibly being TRBD1 (6 bases). Germline CDR1 and CDR2: SGHKS and YYEKEE (reference sequence). The CDR3 totals 12 residues. V lost 4 bases and J lost 9, with 13 bases in between. The CDR3 sequence is CASSIGTFKAFF. In DNA, the CDR3 is TGTGCCAGCAGCATTGGGACATTCAAAGCTTTCTTT.

This clone showed up just once. The chain is built from TRBV30 and TRBJ1-6; the D gene is possibly TRBD1 (6 bases). This CDR3 has 13 amino acids. Trimming left V 4 bases short and J 4 bases short, with 8 bases between. The germline V gene encodes CDR1 GTSNPN and CDR2 SVGIG (reference sequence). The CDR3 DNA follows: TGTGCCTGGACGGGACAATATAATTCACCCCTCCACTTT. Its protein product is CAWTGQYNSPLHF. The full variable domain, with the rest looked up from reference TRBV30 and TRBJ1-6, is SQTIHQWPATLVQPVGSPLSLECTVEGTSNPNLYWYRQAAGRGLQLLFYSVGIGQISSEVPQNLSASRPQDRQFILSSKKLLLSDSGFYLCAWTGQYNSPLHFGNGTRLTVT.

The CDR3 bases are TGTGCCAGCAGCTTTTTGGTCGCGGGGAGCTCCTACGAGCAGTACTTC. It translates to CASSFLVAGSSYEQYF. The chain links TRBV5-6 to TRBJ2-7; D perhaps matches TRBD2 (6 bases). Germline-derived CDR1 and CDR2 are SGHDT and YYEEEE. The V gene lost 2 bases and the J gene lost 0 bases, with 15 bases spanning the gap. This CDR3 comprises 16 residues. Using reference TRBV5-6 and TRBJ2-7 for the parts outside the CDR3, the full variable domain is DAGVTQSPTHLIKTRGQQVTLRCSPKSGHDTVSWYQQALGQGPQFIFQYYEEEERQRGNFPDRFSGHQFPNYSSELNVNALLLGDSALYLCASSFLVAGSSYEQYFGPGTRLTVT.

The rearrangement links TRBV3-1 (or the pseudogene TRBV3-2) to TRBJ1-1; D is unresolved. This CDR3 is 15 amino acids long. Germline V lookup: CDR1 LGHDT, CDR2 YNNKEL (reference sequence). The germline V and J ends were trimmed by 1 base and 3 bases, with 12 bases remaining between them. CDR3 sequence reads: CASSQGVGRDTEAFF. Written as DNA, the CDR3 is TGTGCCAGCAGCCAAGGGGTAGGGAGAGACACTGAAGCTTTCTTT.

The genes are TRBV2 and TRBJ1-5; D unclear. Trimming shortened V by 0 bases and J by 0 bases, and 9 bases separated the two germline ends. The CDR3 sequence is 16 residues long. Germline CDR1 is SNHLY and CDR2 is FYNNEI. The CDR3 protein is CASSEAPTTSNQPQHF. In DNA, the CDR3 is TGTGCCAGCAGTGAAGCACCGACTACTAGCAATCAGCCCCAGCATTTT.

This chain links TRBV28 with TRBJ1-3; 8 bases are a match to TRBD1. V lost 7 bases and J lost 3; bases outside the gene matches: 17. The CDR3 is made up of 18 amino acids. In germline, CDR1 is MDHEN, CDR2 SYDVKM. The CDR3 loop reads CASIRTGGAGQVGNTIYF. In DNA, the CDR3 is TGTGCCAGCATTCGTACAGGGGGGGCTGGACAGGTTGGAAACACCATATATTTT.

This clone was detected only a few times. The chain combines TRBV7-3 with TRBJ1-2; no reliable D call. The V end was cut by 6 bases, the J end by 6 bases, with 23 bases between. The CDR3 runs 16 residues. Germline CDR1 and CDR2: SGHTA and FQGTGA. The CDR3 sequence is CASSFTPVEGFDGYTF. In DNA, the CDR3 is TGTGCCAGCAGTTTTACCCCCGTCGAGGGATTCGATGGCTACACCTTC.

The chain recombines TRBV5-6 with TRBJ2-5; the D is unclear. CDR3 length: 14 amino acids. Per the germline V gene, CDR1 is SGHDT and CDR2 is YYEEEE. Trimming cost V 4 bases and J 4 bases, with 14 bases left between them. CDR3 sequence reads: CASSPLSERETQYF. In DNA form, the CDR3 reads TGTGCCAGCAGCCCTCTTTCTGAGAGAGAGACCCAGTACTTC.

This chain links TRBV3-1 (or the pseudogene TRBV3-2) with TRBJ2-7; 10 bases match TRBD2. Germline lookup yields CDR1 LGHDT and CDR2 YNNKEL (reference sequence). The J segment lost 7 bases and the V segment lost 0 bases, leaving 12 bases of the junction unmatched. This CDR3 has 17 residues. The CDR3: CASSQEASGSVRGEQYF. Here the CDR3 DNA reads TGTGCCAGCAGCCAAGAGGCTAGCGGGAGTGTAAGAGGTGAGCAGTACTTC.

The rearrangement links TRBV6-5 to TRBJ1-2; D not resolved. The ends were cut back, 5 bases at V and 4 bases at J, with 8 bases in the middle. Germline V gives CDR1 MNHEY, CDR2 SVGAGI. The CDR3 contains 12 residues. CDR3 region: CASSRAGYGYTF. CDR3 nucleotides: TGTGCCAGCAGTCGTGCAGGCTATGGCTACACCTTC.

The genes are TRBV10-2 and TRBJ2-7; 14 bases line up with TRBD2. The germline CDR1 and CDR2 sequences are WSHSY and SAAADI. The CDR3 loop spans 16 amino acids. The V gene end was trimmed by 4 bases and the J gene end by 4 bases; junction bases not matched to a gene: 6. The CDR3 protein is CASSGDGLAGGYEQYF. DNA of the CDR3: TGCGCCAGCAGTGGAGACGGACTAGCGGGAGGTTACGAGCAGTACTTC.

This chain links TRBV4-1 with TRBJ2-7, with a possible D match to TRBD2 (6 bases). The CDR3 runs to 16 residues. Germline V gene sequence: CDR1 MGHRA, CDR2 YSYEKL. The V end was cut by 1 base, the J end by 3 bases, with 16 bases between. DNA of the CDR3: TGCGCCAGCAGCCAAGTCGATTTGGGGGGTAACTACGAGCAGTACTTC. Amino acid sequence: CASSQVDLGGNYEQYF.